The rows below give T cell receptor beta chains drawn from one sample of a study of cytomegalovirus exposure and HLA in healthy donors. Generated by immunoSEQ multiplex PCR, the TCRdb table keeps only in-frame clones and is missing some. This table holds some 140,000 clones, around four fifths found once. The sequenced sample consisted of PBMCs. These receptors were collected from a woman aged 30 to 39 in good health and CMV-seronegative. Both conserved end residues are part of each CDR3. A D gene is named only where the DNA matches it firmly. Clone size is given for some rows only: seen once, a few or many times, or a class if the clone is expanded.

TRBV10-1	few	TRBJ1-2	.	TGCGCCAGCAGTGAATCAGGGGACTATGGCTACACCTTC	CASSESGDYGYTF
TRBV11-2	.	TRBJ2-3	.	TGTGCCAGCAGCCAACTACGGGGAAAAAATACGCAGTATTTT	CASSQLRGKNTQYF
TRBV30	medium-sized	TRBJ2-1	TRBD2	TGTGCCTGGAGTTTAATAGCGGGGGGCTACAATGAGCAGTTCTTC	CAWSLIAGGYNEQFF
TRBV15	.	TRBJ2-7	TRBD1	TGTGCCACCAGCAGGGACAGGGGACGCGAGCAGTACTTC	CATSRDRGREQYF
TRBV4-1	.	TRBJ2-5	.	TGCGCCAGCAGCCCGCTGTGGAGAGAGGAGACCCAGTACTTC	CASSPLWREETQYF
TRBV5-1	.	TRBJ1-3	.	TGCGCCAGCAGCTGGACAGTGTCAAGCTCTGGAAACACCATATATTTT	CASSWTVSSSGNTIYF
TRBV7-8	.	TRBJ1-6	.	TGTGCCAGCAGCTTAGACAGGGTTAAATCACCCCTCCACTTT	CASSLDRVKSPLHF
TRBV25-1	.	TRBJ2-7	TRBD1	TGTGCCAGCAGTGAAACAGGACAGGCCTACGAGCAGTACTTC	CASSETGQAYEQYF
TRBV6-5	.	TRBJ1-1	.	TGTGCCAGCACAGGACAGCGAAACACTGAAGCTTTCTTT	CASTGQRNTEAFF
TRBV10-2	.	TRBJ2-7	TRBD1	TGCGCCAGCAGTGAACACCACACAGGGGACTCCTACGAGCAGTACTTC	CASSEHHTGDSYEQYF
TRBV19	.	TRBJ1-5	TRBD1	TGTGCCAGTAGTCCTAGGACAGGGGGAGGCAATCAGCCCCAGCATTTT	CASSPRTGGGNQPQHF
TRBV18	.	TRBJ1-1	.	TGTGCCAGCTCATCAGGGGCAGGGGTGATCACTGAAGCTTTCTTT	CASSSGAGVITEAFF
TRBV6-6	.	TRBJ1-5	.	TGTGCCAGCAACACCCGATTAAGCAATCAGCCCCAGCATTTT	CASNTRLSNQPQHF
TRBV28	.	TRBJ2-6	.	TGTGCCACCGCGATGAGACACCTCTCTGGGGCCAACGTCCTGACTTTC	CATAMRHLSGANVLTF
TRBV5-1	.	TRBJ1-3	.	TGCGCCAGCAGCTTGGGCGGTTCAGGAAACACCATATATTTT	CASSLGGSGNTIYF
TRBV28	.	TRBJ2-7	TRBD1	TGTGCCAGCAGTTTAGGACAGGGGAAAAAAGGGCAGTACTTC	CASSLGQGKKGQYF
TRBV28	.	TRBJ1-6	.	TGTGCCAGCAGTTCGGACAGCTTTCAACCCCTCCACTTT	CASSSDSFQPLHF
TRBV27	.	TRBJ1-4	.	TGTGCCAGCAGTTTACTAGGGGCAGGGGATGAAAAACTGTTTTTT	CASSLLGAGDEKLFF
TRBV9	.	TRBJ2-1	TRBD2	TGTGCCAGCAGCGGCGGACTAGCGGGGGGCCAGAACAATGAGCAGTTCTTC	CASSGGLAGGQNNEQFF
TRBV7-8	once	TRBJ1-3	TRBD1	TGTGCCAGCAGCTTGACAGGGTCTGGAAACACCATATATTTT	CASSLTGSGNTIYF
TRBV27	.	TRBJ1-1	.	TGTGCCAGCAGATGGAAGGGACAGAACACTGAAGCTTTCTTT	CASRWKGQNTEAFF
TRBV7-2	.	TRBJ2-1	.	TGTGCCAGCAGCTCATACAGGGTTGGTGAGCAGTTCTTC	CASSSYRVGEQFF